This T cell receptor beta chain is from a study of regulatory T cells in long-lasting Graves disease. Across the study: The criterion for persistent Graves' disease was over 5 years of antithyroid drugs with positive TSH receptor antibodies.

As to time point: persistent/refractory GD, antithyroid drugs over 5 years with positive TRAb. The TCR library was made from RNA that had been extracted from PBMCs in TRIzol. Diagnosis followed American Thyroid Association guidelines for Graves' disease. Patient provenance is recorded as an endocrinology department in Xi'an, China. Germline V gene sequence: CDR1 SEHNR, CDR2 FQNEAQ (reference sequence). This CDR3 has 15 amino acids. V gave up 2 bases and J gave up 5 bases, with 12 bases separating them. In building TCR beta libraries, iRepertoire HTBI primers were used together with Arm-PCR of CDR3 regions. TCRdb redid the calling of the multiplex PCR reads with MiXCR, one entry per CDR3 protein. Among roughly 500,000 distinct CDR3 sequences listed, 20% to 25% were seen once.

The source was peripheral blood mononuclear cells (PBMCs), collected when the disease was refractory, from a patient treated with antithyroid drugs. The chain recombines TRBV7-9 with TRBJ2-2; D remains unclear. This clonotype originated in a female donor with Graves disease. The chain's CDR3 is CASSLSLVRTGELFF. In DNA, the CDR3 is TGTGCCAGCAGCTTAAGCCTAGTGCGGACCGGGGAGCTGTTTTTT.